This T cell receptor (beta chain) was obtained from a study of Ad26.COV2.S vaccination and SARS-CoV-2 variants. The study, taken as a whole, reports: Substantial breadth was reported for post-vaccination spike-specific CD8+ and CD4+ T cells. Assessments of TCR breadth and depth may have underestimated the total T cell responses. Placebo recipients showed lower spike-specific TCR breadth than vaccinees.

For this clone: The antigen remains unidentified.

Measured with immunoSEQ multiplex PCR; TCRdb has only the in-frame clones, and not every one. This table holds some 180,000 clones, roughly 89% found once. The CDR3 consists of 12 residues. V lost 7 bases and J lost 5, with 8 bases in between. The germline CDR1 and CDR2 sequences are SNHLY and FYNNEI. V and J are TRBV2 and TRBJ2-2; D is uncertain. This TCR was recovered from a human donor who had recovered from COVID-19. Sequences were derived from peripheral blood, sampled after recovery from COVID-19. DNA of the CDR3: TGTGCCAGCAACGAGATTACCGGGGAGCTGTTTTTT. This translates into CASNEITGELFF.